A selection of T cell receptor beta chains follows, all from one sample in a study of blood T cells in healthy people across ages. TCRdb re-analysed the 5' RACE reads in MiXCR, keeping a single row per CDR3 protein. The repertoire holds approximately 830,000 distinct CDR3 sequences, with about 62% as singletons. Material for sequencing was blood. These receptors originate from a man between 25 and 39 years old in good health. Both conserved end residues are part of each CDR3. A D gene is named only where the DNA matches it firmly. Only part of the rows carry a size: once, few, many, or a class if the clone is expanded.

>TRBD1|TRBJ2-3|TRBV24-1|-
CATSEAGQGVDTQYF
TGTGCCACCAGTGAAGCCGGACAGGGAGTGGATACGCAGTATTTT
>TRBD1|TRBJ2-3|TRBV4-2|-
CASSQATGTGDQGTQYF
TGTGCCAGCAGCCAAGCTACCGGGACAGGAGATCAGGGTACGCAGTATTTT
>TRBD1|TRBJ2-2|TRBV9|-
CASSATGGLTGELFF
TGTGCCAGCAGCGCGACAGGGGGCTTAACCGGGGAGCTGTTTTTT
>TRBD1|TRBJ2-7|TRBV20-1|-
CSAGGWTGDSYEQYF
TGCAGTGCAGGGGGTTGGACAGGAGACTCCTACGAGCAGTACTTC
>-|TRBJ2-4|TRBV7-2|once
CACVRENIQYF
TGTGCCTGCGTTCGGGAAAACATTCAGTACTTC
>TRBD2|TRBJ2-2|TRBV20-1|many
CSAKRLAGLGGELFF
TGCAGTGCAAAACGACTAGCGGGGCTGGGTGGGGAGCTGTTTTTT
>TRBD2|TRBJ2-7|TRBV2|-
CASGEGIDEQYF
TGTGCCAGCGGGGAGGGCATCGACGAGCAGTACTTC
>-|TRBJ1-1|TRBV29-1|-
CSAGGGENTEAFF
TGCAGCGCTGGGGGAGGGGAGAACACTGAAGCTTTCTTT
>TRBD1|TRBJ2-3|TRBV10-3|few
CAISERDRESDTQYF
TGTGCCATCAGTGAGAGGGACAGGGAGTCAGATACGCAGTATTTT
>TRBD2|TRBJ2-7|TRBV20-1|few
CSASASGGYEQYF
TGCAGTGCTAGCGCTAGCGGGGGATACGAGCAGTACTTC
>-|TRBJ2-5|TRBV3-1|-
CASSQGLFSQQETQCF
TGTGCCAGCAGCCAGGGCCTTTTCAGCCAACAAGAGACCCAGTGCTTC
>-|TRBJ1-5|TRBV12-3/TRBV12-4|few
CASSPKINQPQHF
TGTGCCAGCAGCCCGAAGATTAATCAGCCCCAGCATTTT
>TRBD1|TRBJ1-2|TRBV6-5|-
CASSSRDRWDGYTF
TGTGCCAGCAGTTCCCGGGACAGGTGGGATGGCTACACCTTC
>-|TRBJ1-2|TRBV27|-
CASSSGFEESNYGYTF
TGTGCCAGCAGTTCCGGATTCGAGGAGTCTAACTATGGCTACACCTTC
>-|TRBJ1-2|TRBV12-3/TRBV12-4|-
CASGGPVWGYTF
TGTGCCAGCGGCGGACCGGTTTGGGGCTACACCTTC
>-|TRBJ2-5|TRBV7-7|-
CASSPTGFQETQYF
TGTGCTAGCAGCCCTACGGGGTTCCAAGAGACCCAGTATTTC
>-|TRBJ2-7|TRBV3-1|-
CASRLTGSSWYEQYF
TGTGCCAGCAGACTTACAGGGTCCAGTTGGTACGAGCAGTACTTC
>-|TRBJ2-2|TRBV12-3/TRBV12-4|-
CASSLSPGTLNTGELFF
TGTGCCAGCAGTTTAAGCCCCGGGACCCTAAACACCGGGGAGCTGTTTTTT
>TRBD1|TRBJ2-7|TRBV24-1|-
CTTGDSPYEQYF
TGTACCACCGGGGACAGCCCCTACGAGCAGTACTTC
>TRBD2|TRBJ2-1|TRBV9|-
CASSAGGALYNEQFF
TGTGCCAGCAGCGCCGGGGGGGCATTATACAATGAGCAGTTCTTC
>TRBD1|TRBJ1-6|TRBV27|-
CASSKPGQGFSPLHF
TGTGCCAGCAGTAAACCGGGACAGGGTTTTTCACCCCTCCACTTT
>TRBD1|TRBJ2-2|TRBV7-9|-
CAGSQGQTTGELFF
TGTGCCGGCAGCCAGGGACAGACAACCGGGGAGCTGTTTTTT
>-|TRBJ2-2|TRBV28|-
CASNAGTYTGELFF
TGTGCCAGCAACGCCGGGACTTACACCGGGGAGCTGTTTTTT
>-|TRBJ2-1|TRBV5-1|few
CASRGQFSSYNEQFF
TGCGCCAGCAGAGGACAGTTCAGCTCCTACAATGAGCAGTTCTTC
>-|TRBJ2-5|TRBV10-3|-
CAISDALARVGTQYF
TGTGCCATCAGCGACGCACTAGCCCGCGTGGGGACCCAGTACTTC
>TRBD2|TRBJ2-7|TRBV7-2|few
CASSLDVSSGYEQYF
TGTGCCAGCAGCTTAGACGTCTCTAGCGGCTACGAGCAGTACTTC
>-|TRBJ2-5|TRBV28|-
CASTGRGTQETQYF
TGTGCCAGCACCGGACGGGGTACCCAAGAGACCCAGTACTTC
>TRBD1|TRBJ2-7|TRBV6-2/TRBV6-3|-
CASSYGTGYEQYF
TGTGCCAGCAGTTACGGGACAGGGTACGAGCAGTACTTC
>-|TRBJ2-1|TRBV6-5|-
CASSYSHPATPYNEQFF
TGTGCCAGCAGTTACTCCCACCCGGCCACCCCCTACAATGAGCAGTTCTTC
>TRBD1|TRBJ2-3|TRBV20-1|-
CSATYRGPADTQYF
TGCAGTGCTACATACAGGGGGCCGGCAGATACGCAGTATTTT
>TRBD1|TRBJ2-2|TRBV4-1|-
CASSPLDRGDTGELFF
TGCGCCAGCAGCCCCCTGGACAGGGGGGACACCGGGGAGCTGTTTTTT
>-|TRBJ2-7|TRBV15|-
CATSNRQGGYEQYF
TGTGCCACCAGCAATCGACAAGGGGGGTACGAGCAGTACTTC
>-|TRBJ2-7|TRBV2|few
CASSGDHSYEQYF
TGTGCCAGCAGTGGAGACCACTCCTACGAGCAGTACTTC
>-|TRBJ2-3|TRBV7-2|-
CASSLRDARRTDTQYF
TGTGCCAGCAGCCTCCGGGACGCCAGACGGACAGATACGCAGTATTTT
>-|TRBJ1-2|TRBV29-1|-
CSDFDRSYGYTF
TGCAGCGATTTTGACAGGAGCTATGGCTACACCTTC
>-|TRBJ2-1|TRBV5-1|-
CASSLGSREVNEQFF
TGCGCCAGCAGCTTGGGTAGCAGGGAGGTGAATGAGCAGTTCTTC
>-|TRBJ2-5|TRBV7-2|-
CASSSPGAMFYKQYF
TGTGCCAGCAGCTCTCCAGGGGCCATGTTCTACAAGCAGTACTTC
>-|TRBJ1-1|TRBV29-1|few
CSVPGWGVPEAFF
TGCAGCGTCCCTGGGTGGGGAGTACCTGAAGCTTTCTTT
>-|TRBJ2-1|TRBV11-2|-
CASSLAGDRLFYNEQFF
TGTGCCAGCAGCTTAGCTGGGGACCGATTATTTTACAATGAGCAGTTCTTC
>-|TRBJ2-3|TRBV9|few
CASSARGRTDTQYF
TGTGCCAGCAGCGCTAGAGGTAGGACAGATACGCAGTATTTT
>-|TRBJ1-1|TRBV25-1|-
CASSGQGKRTEAFF
TGTGCCAGCAGTGGTCAGGGGAAGAGAACTGAAGCTTTCTTT
>-|TRBJ2-3|TRBV12-3/TRBV12-4|-
CASSLSPGRVPADTQYF
TGTGCCAGCAGTTTAAGTCCTGGGAGAGTGCCCGCAGATACGCAGTATTTT